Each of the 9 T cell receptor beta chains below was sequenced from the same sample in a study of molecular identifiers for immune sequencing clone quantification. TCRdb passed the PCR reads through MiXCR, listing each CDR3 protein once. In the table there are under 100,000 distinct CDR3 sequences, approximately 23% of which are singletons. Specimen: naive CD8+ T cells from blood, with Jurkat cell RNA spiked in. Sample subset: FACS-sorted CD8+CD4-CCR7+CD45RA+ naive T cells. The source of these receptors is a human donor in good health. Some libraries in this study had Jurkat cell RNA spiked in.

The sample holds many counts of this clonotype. The CDR3 protein is CSVDHSGRVYNEQFF. CDR3 nucleotides: TGCAGCGTCGACCATAGCGGGAGGGTGTACAATGAGCAGTTCTTC. This chain connects TRBV29-1 to TRBJ2-1; 11 bases agree with TRBD2. The CDR3 loop spans 15 amino acids. Germline trimming cut 6 bases from V and 4 bases from J; bases unmatched to any gene: 8. CDR1 SQVTM and CDR2 ANQGSEA come from the germline V gene.

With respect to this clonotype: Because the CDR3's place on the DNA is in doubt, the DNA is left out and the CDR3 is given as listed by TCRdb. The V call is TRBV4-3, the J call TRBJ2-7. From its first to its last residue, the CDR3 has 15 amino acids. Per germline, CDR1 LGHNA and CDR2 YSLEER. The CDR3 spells CASRPDWAAGSAPSF.

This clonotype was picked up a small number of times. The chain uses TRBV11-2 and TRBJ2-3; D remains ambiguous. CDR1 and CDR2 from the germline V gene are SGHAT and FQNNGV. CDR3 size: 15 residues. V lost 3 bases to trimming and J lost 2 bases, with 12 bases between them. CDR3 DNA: TGTGCCAGCAGCTTGGGCCTGGGATTCACAGATACGCAGTATTTT. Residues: CASSLGLGFTDTQYF.

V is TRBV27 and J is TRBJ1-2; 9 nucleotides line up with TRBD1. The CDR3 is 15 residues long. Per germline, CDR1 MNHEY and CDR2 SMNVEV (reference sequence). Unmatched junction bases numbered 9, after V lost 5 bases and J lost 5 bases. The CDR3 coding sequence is TGTGCCAGCAGTCCCGGACAGGGGCCGTGGTATGGCTACACCTTC. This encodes CASSPGQGPWYGYTF.

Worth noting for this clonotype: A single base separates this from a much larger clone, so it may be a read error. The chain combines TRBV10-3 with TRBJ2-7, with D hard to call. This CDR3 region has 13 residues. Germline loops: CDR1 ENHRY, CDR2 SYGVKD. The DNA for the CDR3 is TGTGCCATCAGTGAGCAGCCTGGGAACGAGCAGTGCTTC. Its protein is CAISEQPGNEQCF.

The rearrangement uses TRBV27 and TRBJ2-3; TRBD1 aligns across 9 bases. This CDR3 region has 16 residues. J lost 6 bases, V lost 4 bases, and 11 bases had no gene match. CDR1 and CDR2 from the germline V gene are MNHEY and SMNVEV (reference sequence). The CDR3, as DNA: TGTGCCAGCAGTTCCAGGACAGGGGTGGGGCTGGATACGCAGTATTTT. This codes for CASSSRTGVGLDTQYF.

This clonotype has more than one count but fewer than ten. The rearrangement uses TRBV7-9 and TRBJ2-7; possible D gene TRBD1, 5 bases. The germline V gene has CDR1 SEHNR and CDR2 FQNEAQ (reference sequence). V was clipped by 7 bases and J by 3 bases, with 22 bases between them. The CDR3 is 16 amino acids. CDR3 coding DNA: TGTGCCAGCACCCCCCAGGTACCGGCAGGGAACTACGAGCAGTACTTC. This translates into CASTPQVPAGNYEQYF.

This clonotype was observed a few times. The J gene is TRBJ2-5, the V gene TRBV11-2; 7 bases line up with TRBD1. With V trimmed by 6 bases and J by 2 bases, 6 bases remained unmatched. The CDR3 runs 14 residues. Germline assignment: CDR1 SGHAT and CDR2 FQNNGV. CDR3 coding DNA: TGTGCCAGCAGTCCCAGACAGGGTCAAGAGACCCAGTACTTC. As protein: CASSPRQGQETQYF.

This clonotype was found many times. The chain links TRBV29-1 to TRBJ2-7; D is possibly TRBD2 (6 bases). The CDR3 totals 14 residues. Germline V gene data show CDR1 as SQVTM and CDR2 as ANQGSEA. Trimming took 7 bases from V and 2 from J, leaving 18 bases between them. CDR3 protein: CSATTGTAPYEQYF. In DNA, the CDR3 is TGCAGCGCCACCACCGGGACTGCCCCCTACGAGCAGTACTTC.